These T cell receptor beta chains were read from a single sample in a study of T cell repertoires in cytomegalovirus infection. Via MiXCR, TCRdb re-called the reads, giving one row per CDR3 protein. Here the sample spans some 150,000 distinct CDR3 sequences, under 8.5% being singletons. The sequencing input was PBMCs. These receptors came from a human donor in good health (CMV status not recorded). Some clones in this sample may be carry-over from other donors' samples. Both conserved end residues are part of each CDR3. Size is stated for part of the rows, as once, few or many counts, or as a class when the clone is expanded.

v_gene	j_gene	abundance	CDR3aa
TRBV7-3	TRBJ2-3	many	CASSANRDGTQYF
TRBV20-1	TRBJ1-1	NA	CSARDGGLNTEAFF
TRBV20-1	TRBJ2-7	many	CSAATGRNYEQYF
TRBV20-1	TRBJ1-3	NA	CSASSGLGGNTIYF
TRBV6-6	TRBJ2-1	few	CASIAGGHGNEQFF
TRBV30	TRBJ1-2	NA	CAWSSWEYGYTF
TRBV7-2	TRBJ2-5	many	CASSLLSPSGGETQYF
TRBV19	TRBJ2-5	many	CASSITDYHEFETQYF
TRBV12-3/TRBV12-4	TRBJ2-5	NA	CASSLEGTQYF
TRBV7-9	TRBJ1-1	many	CASSKGQYTEAFF
TRBV6-6	TRBJ2-7	few	CASSYSTSGGRYEQYF
TRBV7-2	TRBJ2-7	many	CASSPLDGIYEQYF
TRBV28	TRBJ1-1	NA	CASSPDRGGAFF
TRBV7-2	TRBJ2-3	many	CASSLAWQGAPGSDTQYF
TRBV20-1	TRBJ2-7	many	CSASGGNRDEQYF
TRBV7-9	TRBJ2-7	many	CASSPIQGTSLRLREQYF
TRBV5-6	TRBJ1-4	many	CASSLAAGEGEKLFF
TRBV7-2	TRBJ2-5	many	CASSLAPGGEMETQYF
TRBV7-3	TRBJ2-3	many	CASSTIGGGADTQYF
TRBV30	TRBJ1-5	few	CAWDRERGNQPQHF
TRBV12-3/TRBV12-4	TRBJ1-2	many	CASSPVLDYGYTF
TRBV28	TRBJ2-4	many	CASSERIKNIQYF
TRBV9	TRBJ1-2	NA	CASGGTYGYTF
TRBV20-1	TRBJ1-1	many	CSASGQGDTEAFF
TRBV3-1	TRBJ2-7	NA	CASSQNAGGLYEQYF
TRBV6-2/TRBV6-3	TRBJ2-7	many	CASRESAGGSYEQYF
TRBV2	TRBJ2-5	few	CASSELTGQETQYF
TRBV7-2	TRBJ2-6	many	CASSLLANVLTF
TRBV7-6	TRBJ2-1	many	CASSLLESSYNEQFF
TRBV7-9	TRBJ1-4	many	CASSSQGSASKGLFF
TRBV19	TRBJ2-3	many	CASRGLAGGTDTQYF
TRBV7-2	TRBJ1-1	NA	CASSLDFSEAFF
TRBV29-1	TRBJ1-1	few	CSVEGYQNTEAFF
TRBV2	TRBJ2-1	NA	CASRGSGGVYNEQFF
TRBV28	TRBJ2-7	many	CASGLQGKEEQYF
TRBV6-2/TRBV6-3	TRBJ1-1	many	CASSYPGPPLNTEAFF
TRBV19	TRBJ1-2	many	CASSSAGGLRGYTF
TRBV20-1	TRBJ2-7	many	CSARSANSYEQYF
TRBV7-2	TRBJ2-5	many	CASSLGGQWTSGEETQYF
TRBV7-2	TRBJ1-1	many	CASSLSNTEAFF
TRBV2	TRBJ2-3	many	CASSGSSGALDTQYF
TRBV7-2	TRBJ1-2	NA	CASSGRGVGYGYTF
TRBV20-1	TRBJ2-5	few	CSVPQGGVETQYF
TRBV7-8	TRBJ1-2	NA	CASSLSNFGYGYTF
TRBV12-3/TRBV12-4	TRBJ1-4	many	CASSEDTRNEKLFF